What follows describes a single T cell receptor beta chain. This receptor's antigen is unknown. No base quality values were provided; no much bigger clone lies one nucleotide off. The time point label of this sample denotes: about 28 days (+/-7) after the second vaccine dose. Because spike-specific TCR depth and breadth did not differ between the two schedules, AZD1222 recipients who got a second dose at roughly 4 weeks were pooled with those who got a second dose at roughly 12 weeks. Vaccinee samples came from UK trials COV001 and COV002, including a single-blind randomized controlled phase 2/3 trial of AZD1222 (ChAdOx1 nCoV-19) in healthy adults. For TCRbeta chain sequencing, PBMC samples from trial participants were taken at day 0 and at day 28 after the second dose. This record comes from a study of T cell responses to AZD1222 COVID-19 vaccine listed by TCRdb under 2021. The study in broad terms: A total of 230 to 250 trial participants underwent TCR sequencing, of whom 207 received two doses of AZD1222 and about 25 received two doses of the MenACWY control vaccine. Enrollment into the trials was organized by age into subgroups of 18-55, 56-69 and 70-plus years, and those subgroups contained about 160, 30 and 59 TCR-sequenced participants, respectively.

Beyond this particular receptor, the publication reports: In the small 56-69-year group, the increase in depth fell short of significance, most likely because of low power. Conclusions about previously exposed vaccinees were limited because only a handful of AZD1222 recipients were SARS-CoV-2 seropositive at baseline. Participants were mostly white British, with more females than males. The authors suggested clonal diversity may have been underestimated. After two AZD1222 doses, spike-specific TCR breadth and depth were significantly higher than at day 0 and than in MenACWY recipients. Reportedly, close to half of the unique spike-specific TCRs recognized epitopes lying outside the regions that are mutated in the B.1.351 and B.1.1.7 variants. Because no samples from the day 14 peak response were available, repertoires could be characterized only after the peak T cell response. The whole spike protein was spanned by vaccine-associated CD4 TCRs, and dominant responses were seen in regions 160-218 and 743-854.

Relative to germline, V is 2 bases shorter and J is 3 bases shorter, with 1 base between their ends. From the cysteine through the phenylalanine, the CDR3 covers 11 amino acids. Only CDR3 DNA is held: 33 bases, read in frame from base 1. CDR1 and CDR2, looked up from the germline V gene (reference sequence), are SEHNR and FQNEAQ. The CDR3 regions of human TCRbeta chains were analyzed by immunosequencing. The original methods were these. TCRs in the repertoires were matched against a reference library of SARS-CoV-2-specific TCRs that had been generated with the MIRA antigen-specificity platform. Breadth was defined as the fraction of unique TCRs that were SARS-CoV-2-associated. Depth was defined as the fraction of total T cells that were SARS-CoV-2-associated. Each spike-specific TCR was assigned to its reactive spike region and to a CD4 or CD8 class using the MIRA data. Log10-transformed breadth and depth values were compared by one-way ANOVA with Sidak's multiple comparisons tests. The clones in this table, taken by TCRdb from immuneACCESS, are in-frame only. Not every clone is retained; where verified, under half of the shortfall comes from an unresolved V gene, and the cause of the rest is unknown. The D gene and trimming were derived from the DNA, and the V and J assignments and clone size from that table. Within this sample are some 60,000 clones, with more than 60% of them counted one time only. The ten largest clones capture approximately 3.5% of the sample.

The sample was peripheral blood, taken 28 days after the second AZD1222 dose. The source is an adult who received the AZD1222 COVID-19 vaccine. The sequence links TRBV7-9 to TRBJ2-5; the D gene cannot be named for sure. This receptor carries the CDR3 CASSLKETQYF. The DNA is as follows: TGTGCCAGCAGCTTAAAAGAGACCCAGTACTTC.